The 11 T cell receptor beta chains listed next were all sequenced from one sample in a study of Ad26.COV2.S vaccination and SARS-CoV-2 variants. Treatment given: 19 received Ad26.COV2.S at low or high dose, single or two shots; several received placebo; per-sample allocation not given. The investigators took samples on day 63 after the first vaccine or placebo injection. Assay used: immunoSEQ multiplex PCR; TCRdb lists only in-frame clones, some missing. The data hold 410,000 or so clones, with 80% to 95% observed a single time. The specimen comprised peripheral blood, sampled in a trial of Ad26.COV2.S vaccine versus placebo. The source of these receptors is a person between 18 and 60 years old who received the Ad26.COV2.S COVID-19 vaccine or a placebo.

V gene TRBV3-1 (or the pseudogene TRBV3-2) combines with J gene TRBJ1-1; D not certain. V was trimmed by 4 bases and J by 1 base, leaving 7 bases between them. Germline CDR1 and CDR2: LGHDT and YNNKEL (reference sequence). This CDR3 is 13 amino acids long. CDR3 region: CASSLQRNTEAFF. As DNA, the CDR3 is TGTGCCAGCAGCCTACAACGGAACACTGAAGCTTTCTTT.

The CDR3 coding sequence is TGTGCCAGAAGCCGCCCTAGCGGGATATACGAGCAGTACTTC. Translation: CARSRPSGIYEQYF. The V gene is TRBV5-3, the J gene TRBJ2-7; 9 positions agree with TRBD2. TRBV5-3 is filed as an ORF, its function uncertain. Germline trimming cut 4 bases from V and 4 bases from J; bases unmatched to any gene: 6. CDR3 length: 14 amino acids.

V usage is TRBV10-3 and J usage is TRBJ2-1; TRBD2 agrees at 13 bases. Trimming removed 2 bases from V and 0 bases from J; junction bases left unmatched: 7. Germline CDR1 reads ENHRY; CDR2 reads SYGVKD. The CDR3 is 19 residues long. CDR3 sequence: CAISERGTSGTHSYNEQFF. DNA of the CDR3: TGTGCCATCAGTGAGCGGGGGACTAGCGGGACCCACTCCTACAATGAGCAGTTCTTC.

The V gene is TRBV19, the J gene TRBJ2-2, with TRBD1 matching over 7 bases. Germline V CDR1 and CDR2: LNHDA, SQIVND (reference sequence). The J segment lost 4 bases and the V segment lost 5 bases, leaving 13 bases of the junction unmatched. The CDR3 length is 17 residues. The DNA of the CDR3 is TGTGCCAGTAGTCTAACAGGGGCTACTGCGAGCACCGGGGAGCTGTTTTTT. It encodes CASSLTGATASTGELFF.

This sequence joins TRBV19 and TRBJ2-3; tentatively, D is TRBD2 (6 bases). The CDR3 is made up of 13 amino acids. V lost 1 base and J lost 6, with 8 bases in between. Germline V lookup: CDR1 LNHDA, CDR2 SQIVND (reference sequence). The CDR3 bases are TGTGCCAGTAGTATAGCCGGGAGCGATACGCAGTATTTT. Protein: CASSIAGSDTQYF. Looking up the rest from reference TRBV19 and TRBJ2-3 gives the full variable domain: DGGITQSPKYLFRKEGQNVTLSCEQNLNHDAMYWYRQDPGQGLRLIYYSQIVNDFQKGDIAEGYSVSREKKESFPLTVTSAQKNPTAFYLCASSIAGSDTQYFGPGTRLTVL.

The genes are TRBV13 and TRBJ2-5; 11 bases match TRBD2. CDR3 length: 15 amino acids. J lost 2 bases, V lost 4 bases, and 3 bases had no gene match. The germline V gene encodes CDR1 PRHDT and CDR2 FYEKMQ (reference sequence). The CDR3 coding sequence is TGTGCCAGCAGCTCTACTAGCGGGGGACAAGAGACCCAGTACTTC. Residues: CASSSTSGGQETQYF.

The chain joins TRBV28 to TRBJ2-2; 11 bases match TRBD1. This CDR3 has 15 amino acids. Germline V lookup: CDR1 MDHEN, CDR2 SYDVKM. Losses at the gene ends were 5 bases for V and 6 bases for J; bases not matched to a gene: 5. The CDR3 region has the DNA TGTGCCAGCAGTCCGCCGGGACAGGGGGCCGGGGAGCTGTTTTTT. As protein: CASSPPGQGAGELFF.

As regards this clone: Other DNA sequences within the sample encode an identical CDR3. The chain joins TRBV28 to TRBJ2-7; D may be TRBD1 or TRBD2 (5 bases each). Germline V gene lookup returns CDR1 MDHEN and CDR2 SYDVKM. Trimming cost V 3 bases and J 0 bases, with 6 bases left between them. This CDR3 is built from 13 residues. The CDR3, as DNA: TGTGCCAGCAGTTTGGGGGTCTCCTACGAGCAGTACTTC. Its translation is CASSLGVSYEQYF.

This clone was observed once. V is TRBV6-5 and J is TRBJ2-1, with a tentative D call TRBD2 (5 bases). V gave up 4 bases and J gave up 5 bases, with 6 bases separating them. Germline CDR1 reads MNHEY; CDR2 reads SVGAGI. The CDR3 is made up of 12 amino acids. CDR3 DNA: TGTGCCAGCAGTTGGAGGAACAATGAGCAGTTCTTC. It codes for CASSWRNNEQFF.

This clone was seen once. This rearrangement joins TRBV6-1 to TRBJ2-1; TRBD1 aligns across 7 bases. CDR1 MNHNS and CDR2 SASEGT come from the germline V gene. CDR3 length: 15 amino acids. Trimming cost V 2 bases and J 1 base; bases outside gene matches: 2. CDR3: CASSEWGQSYNEQFF. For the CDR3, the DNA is TGTGCCAGCAGTGAATGGGGACAGTCCTACAATGAGCAGTTCTTC.

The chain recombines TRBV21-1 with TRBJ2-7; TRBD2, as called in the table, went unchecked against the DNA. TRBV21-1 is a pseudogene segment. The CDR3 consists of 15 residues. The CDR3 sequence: CASSNLAGARYEQYF. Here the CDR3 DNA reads TGTGCCAGCAGCAACTTGGCGGGAGCCCGCTACGAGCAGTACTTC.